This TCR beta chain stems from a study of T-cell memory formation after mild COVID-19. This clonotype was detected only a few times. MiXCR, applied by TCRdb to the 5' RACE reads, yields one record per CDR3 protein. Counted here are hundreds of thousands of distinct CDR3 sequences, 15% to 20% occurring once; the ten biggest clones make up around 8.1%. Trimming cost V 4 bases and J 5 bases, with 17 bases left between them. The CDR3 is 15 amino acids. In germline, CDR1 is SGHNT, CDR2 YYREEE (reference sequence). This TCR was sampled from an adult woman who had mild COVID-19 (a few samples of this study predate the infection). Cell type and time point are not known. Specimen: PBMCs or a T cell subset sorted from them (not recorded which). V and J are TRBV5-4 and TRBJ2-3, with unresolved D. CDR3 nucleotides: TGTGCCAGCAGCCTAAGGACCGCCGTGGGAGATACGCAGTATTTT. Amino acid sequence: CASSLRTAVGDTQYF.